This T cell receptor (beta chain) was identified in a study of shared clonotypes between healthy human individuals. The donors were all Caucasian adults (living in Nashville, Tennessee). With 6 bases removed from V and 3 bases from J, the gap between germline ends came to 11 bases. This CDR3 contains 12 residues. Per germline, CDR1 GTSNPN and CDR2 SVGIG (reference sequence). This clone was detected a few times. The table came from immunoSEQ multiplex PCR; TCRdb's copy has only in-frame clones and leaves some out. This sample has 450,000 to 600,000 clones; 60% to 85% occur once, and the top ten carry 10% to 15%.

The sequence derives from a woman in her 40s in good health. Some clones in this sample may be carry-over from other donors' samples. V usage is TRBV30 and J usage is TRBJ1-1; a weak D match, TRBD1 (5 bases). Sequencing was carried out using PBMCs. In nucleotides, the CDR3 is TGTGCCTGTTGGGTACAGGACACTGAAGCTTTCTTT. Protein: CACWVQDTEAFF.